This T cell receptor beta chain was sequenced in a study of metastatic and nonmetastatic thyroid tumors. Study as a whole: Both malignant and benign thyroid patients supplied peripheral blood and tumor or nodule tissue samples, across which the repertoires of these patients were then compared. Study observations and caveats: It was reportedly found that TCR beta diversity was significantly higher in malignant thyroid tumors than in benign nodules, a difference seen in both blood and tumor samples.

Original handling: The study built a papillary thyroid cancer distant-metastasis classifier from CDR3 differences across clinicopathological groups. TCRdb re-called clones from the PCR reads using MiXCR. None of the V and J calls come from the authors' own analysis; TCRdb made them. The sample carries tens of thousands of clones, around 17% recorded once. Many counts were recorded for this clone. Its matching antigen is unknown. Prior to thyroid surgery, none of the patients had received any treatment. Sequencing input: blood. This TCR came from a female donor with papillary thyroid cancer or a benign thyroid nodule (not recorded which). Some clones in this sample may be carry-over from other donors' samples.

For the CDR3, the DNA is TGTGCCAGCAGCCAGACAGGGGGCCCTAGCAATCAGCCCCAGCATTTT. Translating it yields CASSQTGGPSNQPQHF. This rearrangement joins TRBV3-1 to TRBJ1-5; 10 nucleotides match TRBD1. The J segment lost 0 bases and the V segment lost 3 bases, leaving 2 bases of the junction unmatched. Germline-derived CDR1 and CDR2 are LGHDT and YNNKEL (reference sequence). The CDR3 has 16 amino acids.